The 13 T cell receptor beta chains presented below share a single source sample, sequenced in a study of cytomegalovirus exposure and HLA in healthy donors. Amplification used 60 Vbeta primers and 13 Jbeta primers. Assay used: immunoSEQ multiplex PCR; TCRdb lists only in-frame clones, some missing. The profile shows about 130,000 clones, 81% of them singletons. Sequencing was done on a sample of PBMCs. Receptor source: a man between 18 and 29 years old in good health and CMV-seropositive.

The chain carries TRBV5-4 and TRBJ1-2, with D unresolved. There are 14 residues in the CDR3. The V gene's germline CDR1 is SGHNT and CDR2 YYREEE (reference sequence). Deletions cut 0 bases from V and 5 bases from J, with 11 bases between. DNA of the CDR3: TGTGCCAGCAGCTTGGACAGCCGATCTTATGGCTACACCTTC. Protein product: CASSLDSRSYGYTF.

This clone was observed a few times. The chain uses TRBV6-5 and TRBJ1-6, with a tentative D call TRBD1 (6 bases). With 1 base removed from V and 11 bases from J, the gap between germline ends came to 12 bases. The CDR3 has 14 residues. Germline assignment: CDR1 MNHEY and CDR2 SVGAGI. CDR3 region: CASSYFLQGAPLHF. Written as DNA, the CDR3 is TGTGCCAGCAGTTACTTCCTACAGGGTGCACCCCTCCACTTT.

The rearrangement joins TRBV27 to TRBJ2-7; TRBD2 matches at 10 bases. Trimming took 2 bases from V and 2 from J; bases not matched to a gene: 12. CDR1 is MNHEY, CDR2 SMNVEV, per germline (reference sequence). This CDR3 region has 18 residues. The DNA for the CDR3 is TGTGCCAGCAGTTTAGAGGGTAGCGGGGGGCGAACCCCCTACGAGCAGTACTTC. Its translation: CASSLEGSGGRTPYEQYF.

This chain uses TRBV5-6 with TRBJ2-7; possibly TRBD1 for D (7 bases). CDR1 is SGHDT and CDR2 is YYEEEE in the germline V gene. This CDR3 has 17 residues. V lost 3 bases and J 4 bases, leaving 23 bases between the germline ends. CDR3 sequence reads: CASSWRGLTGTVYEQYF. CDR3 bases: TGTGCCAGCAGCTGGAGGGGACTCACCGGGACAGTGTACGAGCAGTACTTC.

This sequence joins TRBV5-1 and TRBJ2-3; D is unresolved. The germline gives CDR1 SGHRS, CDR2 YFSETQ. Trimming removed 4 bases from V and 0 bases from J, with 15 bases in between. This CDR3 has 16 residues. The CDR3 sequence: CASSPYRVASTDTQYF. Written as DNA, the CDR3 is TGCGCCAGCAGCCCCTACCGTGTAGCTAGCACAGATACGCAGTATTTT.

V usage is TRBV11-3 and J usage is TRBJ2-5; D not certain. The V and J ends lost 1 base and 0 bases respectively, with 3 bases between them. The CDR3 totals 13 residues. Germline-derived CDR1 and CDR2 are SGHNT and YENEEA. The CDR3 nucleotides read TGTGCCAGCAGCTTAGGGCACCAAGAGACCCAGTACTTC. Residues: CASSLGHQETQYF.

This clone showed up just a few times. CDR3 nucleotide sequence: TGTGCCAGCGGTGGACAAGGTGCCTATGGCTACACCTTC. Protein product: CASGGQGAYGYTF. The chain couples TRBV6-5 to TRBJ1-2, with D possibly matching TRBD1 (5 bases). The CDR3 sequence is 13 residues long. Trimming left V 8 bases short and J 4 bases short, with 14 bases between. Germline V CDR1 and CDR2: MNHEY, SVGAGI.

The chain recombines TRBV2 with TRBJ1-6; no firm D call. This CDR3 spans 15 amino acids. V lost 2 bases to trimming and J lost 4 bases, with 9 bases between them. The germline V gene has CDR1 SNHLY and CDR2 FYNNEI. This CDR3 reads CASSERTEYNSPLHF. DNA for the CDR3: TGTGCCAGCAGTGAAAGAACAGAGTATAATTCACCCCTCCACTTT.

This clone appeared once. The chain uses TRBV5-3 and TRBJ1-5; no definite D call. TRBV5-3 falls under the ORF class, with uncertain function. The CDR3 has 15 residues. V was clipped by 2 bases and J by 3 bases, with 12 bases between them. Here the CDR3 reads CARSFPSHYNQPQHF. CDR3 in DNA: TGTGCCAGAAGCTTCCCCTCACACTACAATCAGCCCCAGCATTTT.

The chain uses TRBV30 and TRBJ1-6; D unresolved. The CDR3 has 15 amino acids. Germline CDR1 reads GTSNPN; CDR2 reads SVGIG (reference sequence). Trimming removed 0 bases from V and 8 bases from J, with 14 bases in between. CDR3 region: CAWSVRGNDDSPLHF. In nucleotides, the CDR3 is TGTGCCTGGAGTGTACGGGGAAACGACGATTCACCCCTCCACTTT.

The rearrangement joins TRBV6-5 to TRBJ1-4; no definite D call. The CDR3 contains 16 residues. Germline CDR1 and CDR2: MNHEY and SVGAGI. Trimming stripped 2 bases from V and 3 bases from J, with 13 bases between. The CDR3: CASSYQTSSANEKLFF. The CDR3 DNA follows: TGTGCCAGCAGTTACCAAACCAGTTCAGCTAATGAAAAACTGTTTTTT.

The chain has TRBV5-1 and TRBJ2-3; 8 bases map to TRBD2. The CDR3 loop spans 15 amino acids. CDR1 and CDR2 from the germline V gene are SGHRS and YFSETQ. The J segment lost 5 bases and the V segment lost 4 bases, leaving 9 bases of the junction unmatched. DNA of the CDR3: TGCGCCAGCAGCCCCGGGACTAGTATTCAAGATACGCAGTATTTT. Translated: CASSPGTSIQDTQYF.

This rearrangement joins TRBV7-2 to TRBJ1-2; D remains ambiguous. Trimming left V 1 base short and J 4 bases short, with 7 bases between. The V gene's germline CDR1 is SGHTA and CDR2 FQGNSA. The CDR3 runs to 13 residues. The CDR3 bases are TGTGCCAGCAGCTTAGGAGACTTCTATGGCTACACCTTC. Translated, it gives CASSLGDFYGYTF.